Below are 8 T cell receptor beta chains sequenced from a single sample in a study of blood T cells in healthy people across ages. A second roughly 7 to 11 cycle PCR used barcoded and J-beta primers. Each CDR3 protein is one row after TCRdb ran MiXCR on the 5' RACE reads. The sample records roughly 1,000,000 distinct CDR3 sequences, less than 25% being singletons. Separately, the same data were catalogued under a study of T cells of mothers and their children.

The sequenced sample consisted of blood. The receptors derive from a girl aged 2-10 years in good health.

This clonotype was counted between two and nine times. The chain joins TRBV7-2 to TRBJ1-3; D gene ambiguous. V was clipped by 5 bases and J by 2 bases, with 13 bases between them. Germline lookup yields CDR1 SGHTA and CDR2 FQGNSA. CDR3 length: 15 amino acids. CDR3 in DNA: TGTGCCAGCAGCACGCGACCACCCCCTGGAAACACCATATATTTT. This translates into CASSTRPPPGNTIYF.

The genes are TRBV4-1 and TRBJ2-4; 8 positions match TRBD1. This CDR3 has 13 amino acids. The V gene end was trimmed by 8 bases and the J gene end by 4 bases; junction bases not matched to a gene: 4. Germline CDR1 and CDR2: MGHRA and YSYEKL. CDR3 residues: CASRGTGKNIQYF. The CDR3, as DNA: TGCGCCAGCCGAGGGACAGGAAAAAACATTCAGTACTTC.

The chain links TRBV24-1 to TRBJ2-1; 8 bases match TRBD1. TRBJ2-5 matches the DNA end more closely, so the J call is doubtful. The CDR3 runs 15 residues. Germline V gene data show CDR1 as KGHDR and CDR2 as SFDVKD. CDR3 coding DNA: TGTGCCACCAGTGATTTCCAGGGGGCAGGAGAGACCCAGTACTTC. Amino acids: CATSDFQGAGETQYF.

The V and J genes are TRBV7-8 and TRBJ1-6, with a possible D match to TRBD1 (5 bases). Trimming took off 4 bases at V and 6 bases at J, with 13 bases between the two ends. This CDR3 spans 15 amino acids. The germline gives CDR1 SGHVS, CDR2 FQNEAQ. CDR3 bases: TGTGCCAGCAGCTCCCCCGGGACGACTAATTCACCCCTCCACTTT. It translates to CASSSPGTTNSPLHF. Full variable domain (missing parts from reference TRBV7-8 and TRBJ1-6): GAGVSQSPRYKVAKRGQDVALRCDPISGHVSLFWYQQALGQGPEFLTYFQNEAQLDKSGLPSDRFFAERPEGSVSTLKIQRTQQEDSAVYLCASSSPGTTNSPLHFGNGTRLTVT.

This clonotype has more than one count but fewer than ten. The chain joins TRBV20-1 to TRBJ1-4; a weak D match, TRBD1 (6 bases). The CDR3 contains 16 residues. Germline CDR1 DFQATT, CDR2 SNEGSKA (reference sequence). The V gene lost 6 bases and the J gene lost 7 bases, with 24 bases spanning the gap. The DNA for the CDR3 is TGCAGTGCAACCGCAAAACCTCAGGGGACTCGTGAAAAACTGTTTTTT. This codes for CSATAKPQGTREKLFF.

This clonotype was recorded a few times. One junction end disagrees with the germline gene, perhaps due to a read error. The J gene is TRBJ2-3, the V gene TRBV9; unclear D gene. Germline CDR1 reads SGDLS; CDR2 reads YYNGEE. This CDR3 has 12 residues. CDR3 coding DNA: TGTGCCAGCAGCGAGATTACAGATACGCGGTATTTT. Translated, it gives CASSEITDTRYF.

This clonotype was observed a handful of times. The CDR3 nucleotides read TGTGCCATCCGGGGCCGGGGTGAAAAACTGTTTTTT. Translated, it gives CAIRGRGEKLFF. The chain links TRBV19 to TRBJ1-4; D may be TRBD1 (5 bases). V dropped 10 bases and J dropped 7 bases, with 13 bases sitting between them. Germline assignment: CDR1 LNHDA and CDR2 SQIVND (reference sequence). The CDR3 is 12 amino acids.

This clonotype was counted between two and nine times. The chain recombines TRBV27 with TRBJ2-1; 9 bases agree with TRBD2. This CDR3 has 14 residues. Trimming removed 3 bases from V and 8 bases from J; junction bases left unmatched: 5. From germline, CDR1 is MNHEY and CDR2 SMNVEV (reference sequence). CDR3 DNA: TGTGCCAGCAGTTTGGCGGGAGGGCAGGATGAGCAGTTCTTC. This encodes CASSLAGGQDEQFF.